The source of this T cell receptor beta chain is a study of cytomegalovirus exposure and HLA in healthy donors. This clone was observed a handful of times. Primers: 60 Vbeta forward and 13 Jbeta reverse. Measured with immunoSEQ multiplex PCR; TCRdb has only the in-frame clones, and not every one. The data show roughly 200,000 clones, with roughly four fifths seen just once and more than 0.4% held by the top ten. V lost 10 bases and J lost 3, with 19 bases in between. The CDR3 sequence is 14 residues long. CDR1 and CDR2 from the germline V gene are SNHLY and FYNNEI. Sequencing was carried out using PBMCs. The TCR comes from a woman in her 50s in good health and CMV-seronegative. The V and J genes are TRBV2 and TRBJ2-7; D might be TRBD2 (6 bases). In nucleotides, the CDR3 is TGTGCCATCCCAAGTGAGGGAGGAATCTACGAGCAGTACTTC. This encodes CAIPSEGGIYEQYF.